The 15 T cell receptor beta chains presented below share a single source sample, sequenced in a study of blood T cells in healthy people across ages (dated by TCRdb to between 2015 and 2017). Receptors were amplified or captured by 5' RACE. These reads were obtained on an Illumina HiSeq 2500. A second PCR of roughly 7 to 11 cycles was performed with a sample-barcoded 5' primer and a J-beta primer mix. TCRdb handled the public reads itself, with Q25 trimming in fastp and clone calling in MiXCR, and kept productive beta chains. All rows with the same CDR3 protein become a single entry with the most common DNA and genes. Here the sample has about 1.4 million distinct CDR3 sequences; roughly 64% occur a single time. The ten largest clonotypes hold over 5% of the sample. The sample consisted of blood. These receptors all come from a man aged 18 to 29 in good health.

As for this clonotype: At one of its ends the junction is not consistent with the germline gene, which may arise from a read error. The chain recombines TRBV12-3 or TRBV12-4 with TRBJ2-4, with TRBD1 identical over 11 bases. The CDR3 length is 15 residues. CDR3 region: CVSSLGQGVRNIQYF. DNA for the CDR3: TGTGTCAGCAGTCTGGGACAGGGGGTGAGAAACATTCAGTACTTC.

This clonotype was found a few times. J is TRBJ2-3 and V is TRBV10-3, with TRBD1 matching 8 bases. The CDR3 covers 14 residues. V was pared by 4 bases and J by 6 bases, with 6 bases of the junction left unmatched. From germline, CDR1 is ENHRY and CDR2 SYGVKD. The CDR3 bases are TGTGCCATCAGTGGCCGAGACAGGGGCGATACGCAGTATTTT. Amino acid sequence: CAISGRDRGDTQYF.

The chain is built from TRBV20-1 and TRBJ2-1, with 7 bases lining up with TRBD1. The J call could be wrong; TRBJ2-7 is a better fit for the DNA end. The CDR3 is 14 amino acids. Germline V CDR1 and CDR2: DFQATT, SNEGSKA (reference sequence). Here the CDR3 DNA reads TGCAGTGCTAGATTTGACAGGGACCCCTACGAGCAGTACTTC. Amino acid sequence: CSARFDRDPYEQYF.

This clonotype occurred once. The rearrangement uses TRBV29-1 and TRBJ1-2, with D tentatively TRBD1 (5 bases). CDR1 and CDR2 (germline): SQVTM, ANQGSEA. The V gene lost 4 bases and the J gene lost 8 bases, with 20 bases spanning the gap. This CDR3 has 14 amino acids. The chain's CDR3 is CSVGQAAGQKGYTF. CDR3 nucleotide sequence: TGCAGCGTTGGCCAGGCGGCAGGGCAAAAAGGCTACACCTTC.

The rearrangement uses TRBV18 and TRBJ2-5, with 14 bases lining up with TRBD2. The CDR3 is made up of 19 amino acids. In germline, CDR1 is KGHSH, CDR2 LQKENI. V lost 2 bases to trimming and J lost 1 base; unmatched junction nucleotides: 9. CDR3 amino acids: CASSPKGLAGASLQETQYF. CDR3 DNA: TGTGCCAGCTCACCAAAGGGACTAGCGGGGGCGTCCCTCCAAGAGACCCAGTACTTC.

The V and J genes are TRBV12-5 and TRBJ1-2; maybe TRBD1 (5 bases). Germline assignment: CDR1 LGHNT and CDR2 FRNRAP. V lost 0 bases and J lost 0, with 17 bases in between. This CDR3 region has 18 residues. As DNA, the CDR3 is TGTGCTAGTGGTTTGGTACGTCCAGGGAGACTCTCTAACTATGGCTACACCTTC. Translating gives CASGLVRPGRLSNYGYTF.

This sequence joins TRBV4-1 and TRBJ1-1; D unclear. Germline lookup yields CDR1 MGHRA and CDR2 YSYEKL. V was trimmed by 2 bases and J by 1 base, leaving 11 bases between them. The CDR3 loop spans 15 amino acids. Written as DNA, the CDR3 is TGCGCCAGCAGCCAAACCCACAGCCAGAACACTGAAGCTTTCTTT. This gives the protein CASSQTHSQNTEAFF.

The gene calls are TRBV11-2 and TRBJ2-5; 7 bases match TRBD2. CDR1 is SGHAT and CDR2 is FQNNGV in the germline V gene. V gave up 5 bases and J gave up 4 bases; unmatched junction bases: 10. The CDR3 spans 15 residues. CDR3 residues: CASSRVQSGVETQYF. In DNA form, the CDR3 reads TGTGCCAGCAGCCGGGTCCAAAGCGGGGTAGAGACCCAGTACTTC.

The rearrangement uses TRBV4-1 and TRBJ2-7; D gene uncertain. CDR3 size: 17 residues. Trimming took 0 bases from V and 7 from J, leaving 22 bases between them. The germline V gene encodes CDR1 MGHRA and CDR2 YSYEKL. CDR3 amino acids: CASSQESEAGSYNEQYF. DNA for the CDR3: TGCGCCAGCAGCCAAGAATCGGAAGCAGGTTCCTACAATGAGCAGTACTTC.

This clonotype was detected only a few times. J is TRBJ2-7 and V is TRBV21-1; TRBD1 was called by the table and not checked on the DNA. TRBV21-1 has pseudogene status. This CDR3 comprises 14 residues. The chain's CDR3 is CPPRTGYTSYEQYF. CDR3 DNA sequence: TGTCCCCCCCGGACAGGCTATACTTCCTACGAGCAGTACTTC.

The chain has TRBV12-3 or TRBV12-4 and TRBJ2-7, with 8 bases that match TRBD2. The CDR3 contains 15 residues. V trimming: 2 bases; J trimming: 3 bases; junction bases outside the gene matches: 6. CDR3 in amino acids: CASSLRSGSLYEQYF. The CDR3 DNA is TGTGCCAGCAGTTTAAGGAGCGGGAGTCTCTACGAGCAGTACTTC.

The V call is TRBV4-3, the J call TRBJ2-5; TRBD1 agrees at 7 bases. The CDR3 extends over 15 amino acids. Looked up from germline, CDR1 is LGHNA and CDR2 is YSLEER. With V trimmed by 0 bases and J by 5 bases, 6 bases remained unmatched. The CDR3 region is CASSQDTGVGETQYF. The CDR3 region has the DNA TGCGCCAGCAGCCAAGATACAGGGGTAGGGGAGACCCAGTACTTC.

The chain recombines TRBV6-6 with TRBJ2-1, with TRBD2 matching 8 bases. This CDR3 contains 17 residues. V gave up 2 bases and J gave up 1 base; unmatched junction bases: 7. Germline loops: CDR1 MNHNY, CDR2 SVGAGI (reference sequence). The CDR3 region has the DNA TGTGCCAGCAGTTACGCGCCCGGGAGGGAATCCTACAATGAGCAGTTCTTC. It translates to CASSYAPGRESYNEQFF.

V and J are TRBV11-2 and TRBJ1-2; the D gene is possibly TRBD1 (5 bases). This CDR3 has 18 amino acids. CDR1 is SGHAT, CDR2 FQNNGV, per germline. The V gene lost 5 bases and the J gene lost 4 bases, with 26 bases spanning the gap. The CDR3 DNA reads TGTGCCAGCAGCACTATCCGGGGCGACCGATTTACGGGCTATGGCTACACCTTC. Its protein is CASSTIRGDRFTGYGYTF.

The CDR3 bases are TGCGCCAGCAGCCAAGAAGACAGTTATAATCAGCCCCAGCATTTT. Encoded protein: CASSQEDSYNQPQHF. This chain connects TRBV4-1 to TRBJ1-5, with a weak D call TRBD1 (5 bases). V shed 0 bases and J shed 4 bases, with 10 bases lying between them. The CDR3 is 15 amino acids. Germline-derived CDR1 and CDR2 are MGHRA and YSYEKL.